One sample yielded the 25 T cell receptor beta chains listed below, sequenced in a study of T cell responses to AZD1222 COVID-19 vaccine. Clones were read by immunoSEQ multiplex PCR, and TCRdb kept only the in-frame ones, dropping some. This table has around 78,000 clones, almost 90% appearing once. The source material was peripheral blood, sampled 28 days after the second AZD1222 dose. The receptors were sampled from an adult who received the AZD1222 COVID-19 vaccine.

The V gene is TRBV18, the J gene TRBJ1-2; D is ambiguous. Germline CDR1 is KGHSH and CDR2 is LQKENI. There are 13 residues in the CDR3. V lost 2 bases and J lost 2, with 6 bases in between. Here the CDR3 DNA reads TGTGCCAGCTCACCAGGGCAGAACTATGGCTACACCTTC. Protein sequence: CASSPGQNYGYTF.

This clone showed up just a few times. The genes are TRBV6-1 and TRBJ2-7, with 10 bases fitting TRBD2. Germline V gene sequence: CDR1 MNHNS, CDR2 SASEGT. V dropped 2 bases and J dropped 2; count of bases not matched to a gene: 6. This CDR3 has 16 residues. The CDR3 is CASSERVLAGPYEQYF. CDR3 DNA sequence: TGTGCCAGCAGTGAAAGGGTACTAGCGGGGCCCTACGAGCAGTACTTC.

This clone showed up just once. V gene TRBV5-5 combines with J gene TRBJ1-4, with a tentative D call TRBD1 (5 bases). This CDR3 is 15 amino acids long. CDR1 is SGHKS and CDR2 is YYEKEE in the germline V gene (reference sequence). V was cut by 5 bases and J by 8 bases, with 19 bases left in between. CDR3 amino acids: CASSLSVGPDEKLFF. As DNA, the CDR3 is TGTGCCAGCAGTCTCTCGGTGGGACCCGACGAAAAACTGTTTTTT.

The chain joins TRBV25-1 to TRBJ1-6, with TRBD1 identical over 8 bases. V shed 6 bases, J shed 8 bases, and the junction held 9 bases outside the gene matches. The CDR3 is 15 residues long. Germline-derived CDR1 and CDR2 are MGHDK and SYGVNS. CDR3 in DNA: TGTGCCAGCAGCGAGCAGGGGGCAAGGGATTCACCCCTCCACTTT. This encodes CASSEQGARDSPLHF.

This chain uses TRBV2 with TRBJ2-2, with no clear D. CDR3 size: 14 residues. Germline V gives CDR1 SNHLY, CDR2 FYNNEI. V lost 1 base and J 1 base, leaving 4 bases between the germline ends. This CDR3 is CASSEDRNTGELFF. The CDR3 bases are TGTGCCAGCAGTGAAGACAGGAACACCGGGGAGCTGTTTTTT.

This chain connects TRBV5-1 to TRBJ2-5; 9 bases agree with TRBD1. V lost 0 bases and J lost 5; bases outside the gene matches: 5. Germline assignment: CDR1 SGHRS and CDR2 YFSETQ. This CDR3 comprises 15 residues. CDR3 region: CASSLVAGTGETQYF. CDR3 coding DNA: TGCGCCAGCAGCTTGGTAGCCGGGACAGGGGAGACCCAGTACTTC.

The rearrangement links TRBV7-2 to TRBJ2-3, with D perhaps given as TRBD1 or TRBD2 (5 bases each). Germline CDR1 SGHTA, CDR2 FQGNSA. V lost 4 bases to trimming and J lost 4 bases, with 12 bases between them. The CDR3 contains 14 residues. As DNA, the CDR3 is TGTGCCAGCAGCTCCACGATGGGGGCAGATACGCAGTATTTT. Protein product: CASSSTMGADTQYF.

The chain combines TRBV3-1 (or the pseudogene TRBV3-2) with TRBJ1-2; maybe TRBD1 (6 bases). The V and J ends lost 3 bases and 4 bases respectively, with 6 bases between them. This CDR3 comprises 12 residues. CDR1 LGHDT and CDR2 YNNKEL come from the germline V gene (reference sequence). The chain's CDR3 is CASSQGAYGYTF. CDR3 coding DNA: TGTGCCAGCAGCCAGGGGGCCTATGGCTACACCTTC.

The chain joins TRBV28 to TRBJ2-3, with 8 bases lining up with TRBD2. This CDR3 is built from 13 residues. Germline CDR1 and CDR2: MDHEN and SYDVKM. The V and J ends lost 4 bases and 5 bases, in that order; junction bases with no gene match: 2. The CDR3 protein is CASSSSGGDTQYF. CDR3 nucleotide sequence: TGTGCCAGCAGTTCGAGCGGGGGAGATACGCAGTATTTT. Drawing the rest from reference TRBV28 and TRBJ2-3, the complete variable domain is DVKVTQSSRYLVKRTGEKVFLECVQDMDHENMFWYRQDPGLGLRLIYFSYDVKMKEKGDIPEGYSVSREKKERFSLILESASTNQTSMYLCASSSSGGDTQYFGPGTRLTVL.

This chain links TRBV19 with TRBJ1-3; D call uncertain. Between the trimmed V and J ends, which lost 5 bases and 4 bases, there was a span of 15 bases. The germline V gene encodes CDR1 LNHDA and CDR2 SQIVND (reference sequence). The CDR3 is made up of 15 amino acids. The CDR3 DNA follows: TGTGCCAGTAGTCTGGGTTGGCAGGTCGGAAACACCATATATTTT. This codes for CASSLGWQVGNTIYF.

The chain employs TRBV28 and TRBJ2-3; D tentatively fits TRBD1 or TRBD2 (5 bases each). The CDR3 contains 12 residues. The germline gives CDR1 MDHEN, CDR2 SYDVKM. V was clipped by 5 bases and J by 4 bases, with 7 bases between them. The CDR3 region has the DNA TGTGCCAGCAGTCGGGGCGCAGATACGCAGTATTTT. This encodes CASSRGADTQYF.

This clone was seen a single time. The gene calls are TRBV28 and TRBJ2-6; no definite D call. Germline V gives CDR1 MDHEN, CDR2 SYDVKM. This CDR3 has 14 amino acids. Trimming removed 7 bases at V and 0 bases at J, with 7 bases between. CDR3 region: CASMDGSGANVLTF. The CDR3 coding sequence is TGTGCCAGCATGGACGGCTCTGGGGCCAACGTCCTGACTTTC.

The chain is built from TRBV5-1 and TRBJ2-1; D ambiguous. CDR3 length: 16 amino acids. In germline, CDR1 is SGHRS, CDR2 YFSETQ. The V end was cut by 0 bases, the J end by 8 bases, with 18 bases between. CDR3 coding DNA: TGCGCCAGCAGCTTGGCCTATGGACCCGAAGCCGATGAGCAGTTCTTC. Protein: CASSLAYGPEADEQFF.

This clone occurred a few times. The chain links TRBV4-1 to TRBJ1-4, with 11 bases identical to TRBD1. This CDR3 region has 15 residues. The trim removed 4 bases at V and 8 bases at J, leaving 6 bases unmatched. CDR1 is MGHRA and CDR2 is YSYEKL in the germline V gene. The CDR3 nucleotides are TGCGCCAGCAGCCCCGGGACAGGGGGTGAGGAAAAACTGTTTTTT. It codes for CASSPGTGGEEKLFF.

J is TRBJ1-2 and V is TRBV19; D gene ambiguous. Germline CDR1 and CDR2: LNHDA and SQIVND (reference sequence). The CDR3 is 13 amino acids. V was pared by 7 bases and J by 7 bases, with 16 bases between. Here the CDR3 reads CASNGGLKFGYTF. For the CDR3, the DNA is TGTGCCAGTAATGGAGGGTTAAAGTTTGGCTACACCTTC.

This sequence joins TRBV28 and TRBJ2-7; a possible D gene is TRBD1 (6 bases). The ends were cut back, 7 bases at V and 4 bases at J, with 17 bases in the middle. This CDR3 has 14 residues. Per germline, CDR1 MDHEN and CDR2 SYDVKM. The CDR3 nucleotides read TGTGCCAGCACCCCCCCCGGGACACCTTACGAGCAGTACTTC. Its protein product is CASTPPGTPYEQYF.

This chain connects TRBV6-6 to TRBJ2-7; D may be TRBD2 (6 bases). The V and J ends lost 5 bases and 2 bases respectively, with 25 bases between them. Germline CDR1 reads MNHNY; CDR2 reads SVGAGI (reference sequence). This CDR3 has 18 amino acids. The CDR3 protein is CASSPTYNRAGRTYEQYF. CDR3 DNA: TGTGCCAGCAGTCCGACGTATAACCGGGCAGGGAGGACCTACGAGCAGTACTTC.

CDR3 loop: CATSGGGPILGANVLTF. CDR3 bases: TGTGCCACCTCTGGGGGGGGCCCAATACTTGGGGCCAACGTCCTGACTTTC. The chain recombines TRBV24-1 with TRBJ2-6, with D perhaps TRBD2 (7 bases). The CDR3 totals 17 residues. The V gene's germline CDR1 is KGHDR and CDR2 SFDVKD. Trimming shortened V by 9 bases and J by 3 bases, and 20 bases separated the two germline ends.

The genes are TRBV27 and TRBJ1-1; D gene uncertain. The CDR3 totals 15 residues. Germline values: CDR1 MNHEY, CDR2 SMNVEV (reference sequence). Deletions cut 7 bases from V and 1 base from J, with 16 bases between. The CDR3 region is CASTPEGRENTEAFF. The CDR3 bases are TGTGCCAGCACTCCCGAAGGGCGGGAGAACACTGAAGCTTTCTTT.

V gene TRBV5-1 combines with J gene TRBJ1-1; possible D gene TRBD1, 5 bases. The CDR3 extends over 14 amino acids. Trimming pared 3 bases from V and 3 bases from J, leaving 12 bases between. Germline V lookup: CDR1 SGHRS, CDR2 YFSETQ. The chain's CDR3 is CASSSEGFYTEAFF. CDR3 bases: TGCGCCAGCAGCTCGGAGGGGTTTTACACTGAAGCTTTCTTT.

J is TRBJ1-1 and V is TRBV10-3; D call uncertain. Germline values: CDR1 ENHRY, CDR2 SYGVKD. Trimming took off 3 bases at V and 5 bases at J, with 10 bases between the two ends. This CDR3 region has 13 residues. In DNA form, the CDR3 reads TGTGCCATCAGTGAAGGGCAGTGGACTGAAGCTTTCTTT. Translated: CAISEGQWTEAFF.

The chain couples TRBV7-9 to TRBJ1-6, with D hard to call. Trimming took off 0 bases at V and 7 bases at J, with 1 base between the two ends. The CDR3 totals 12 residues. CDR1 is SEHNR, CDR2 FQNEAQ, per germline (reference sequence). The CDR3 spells CASSLANSPLHF. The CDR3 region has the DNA TGTGCCAGCAGCTTAGCCAATTCACCCCTCCACTTT.

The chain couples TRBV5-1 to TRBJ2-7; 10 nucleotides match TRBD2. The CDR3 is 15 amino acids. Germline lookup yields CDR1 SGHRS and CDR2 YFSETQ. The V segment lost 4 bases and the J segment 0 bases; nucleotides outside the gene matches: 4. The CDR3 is CASSRGTSDSYEQYF. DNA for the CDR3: TGCGCCAGCAGCCGGGGGACTAGCGACTCCTACGAGCAGTACTTC.

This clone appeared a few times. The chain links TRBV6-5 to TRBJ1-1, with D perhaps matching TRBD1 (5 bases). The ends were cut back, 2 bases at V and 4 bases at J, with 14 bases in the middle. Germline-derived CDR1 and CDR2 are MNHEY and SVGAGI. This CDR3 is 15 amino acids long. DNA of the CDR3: TGTGCCAGCAGTTACCCCTTTCAGGGTGGCACTGAAGCTTTCTTT. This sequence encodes CASSYPFQGGTEAFF.

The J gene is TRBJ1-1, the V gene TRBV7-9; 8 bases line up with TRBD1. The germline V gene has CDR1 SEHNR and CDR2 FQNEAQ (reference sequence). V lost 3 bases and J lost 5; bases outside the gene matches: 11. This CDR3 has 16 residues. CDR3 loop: CASSLPGTGGGTEAFF. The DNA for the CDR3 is TGTGCCAGCAGCTTGCCCGGGACAGGAGGTGGAACTGAAGCTTTCTTT.